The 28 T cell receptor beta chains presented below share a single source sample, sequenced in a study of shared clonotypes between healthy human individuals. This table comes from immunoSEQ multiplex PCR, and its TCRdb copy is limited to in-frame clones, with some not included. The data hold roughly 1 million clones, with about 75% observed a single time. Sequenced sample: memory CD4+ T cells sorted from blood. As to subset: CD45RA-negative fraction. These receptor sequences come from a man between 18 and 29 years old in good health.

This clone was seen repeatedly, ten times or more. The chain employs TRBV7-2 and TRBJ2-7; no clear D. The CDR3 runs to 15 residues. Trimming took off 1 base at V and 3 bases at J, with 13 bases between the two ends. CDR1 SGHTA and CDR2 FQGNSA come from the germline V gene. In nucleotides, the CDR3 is TGTGCCAGCAGCTTAGAATATCACAGCCTCTACGAGCAGTACTTC. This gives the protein CASSLEYHSLYEQYF.

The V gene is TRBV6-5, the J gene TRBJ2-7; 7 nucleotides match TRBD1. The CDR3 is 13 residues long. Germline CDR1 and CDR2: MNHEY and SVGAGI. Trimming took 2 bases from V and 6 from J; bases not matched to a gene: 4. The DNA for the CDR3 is TGTGCCAGCAGTTACCGACAGGGTGGCGAGCAGTACTTC. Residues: CASSYRQGGEQYF.

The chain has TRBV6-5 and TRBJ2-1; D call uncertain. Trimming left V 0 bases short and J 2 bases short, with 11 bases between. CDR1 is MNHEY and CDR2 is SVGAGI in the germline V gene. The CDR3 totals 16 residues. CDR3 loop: CASSYSHTGAYNEQFF. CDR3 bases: TGTGCCAGCAGTTACTCCCACACTGGGGCCTACAATGAGCAGTTCTTC.

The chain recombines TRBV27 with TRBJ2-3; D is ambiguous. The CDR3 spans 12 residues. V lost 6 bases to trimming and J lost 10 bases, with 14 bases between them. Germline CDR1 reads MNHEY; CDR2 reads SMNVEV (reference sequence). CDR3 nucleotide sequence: TGTGCCAGCAGACGGGCCTCAAGTCCGCAGTATTTT. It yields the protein CASRRASSPQYF.

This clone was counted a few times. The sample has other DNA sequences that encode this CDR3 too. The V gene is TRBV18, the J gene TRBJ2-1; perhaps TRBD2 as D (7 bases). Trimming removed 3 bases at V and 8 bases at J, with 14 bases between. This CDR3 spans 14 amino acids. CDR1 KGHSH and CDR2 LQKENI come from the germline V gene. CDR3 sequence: CASSPDRGGDEQFF. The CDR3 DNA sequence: TGTGCCAGCTCACCTGACCGCGGGGGCGATGAGCAGTTCTTC. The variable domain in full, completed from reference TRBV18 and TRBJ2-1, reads NAGVMQNPRHLVRRRGQEARLRCSPMKGHSHVYWYRQLPEEGLKFMVYLQKENIIDESGMPKERFSAEFPKEGPSILRIQQVVRGDSAAYFCASSPDRGGDEQFFGPGTRLTVL.

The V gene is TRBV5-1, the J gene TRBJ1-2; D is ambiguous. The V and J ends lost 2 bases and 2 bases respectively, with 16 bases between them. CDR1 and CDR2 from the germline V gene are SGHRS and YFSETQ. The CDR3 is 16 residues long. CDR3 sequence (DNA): TGCGCCAGCAGCTTAGGTGGGGAGCCCACCAACTATGGCTACACCTTC. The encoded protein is CASSLGGEPTNYGYTF.

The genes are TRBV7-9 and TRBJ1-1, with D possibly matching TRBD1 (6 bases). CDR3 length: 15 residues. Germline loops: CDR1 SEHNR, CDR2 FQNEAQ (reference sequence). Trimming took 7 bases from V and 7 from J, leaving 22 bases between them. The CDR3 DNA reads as TGTGCCAGCATTTCCCGTTCGGGTCTCAGGGGTGAAGCTTTCTTT. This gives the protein CASISRSGLRGEAFF.

CDR3 coding DNA: TGTGCCAGCAGCTTAGAAGGGTCAGGGGAAGATACGCAGTATTTT. Amino acid sequence: CASSLEGSGEDTQYF. The V gene is TRBV11-3, the J gene TRBJ2-3; the D gene is possibly TRBD1 (6 bases). The CDR3 consists of 15 residues. Looked up from germline, CDR1 is SGHNT and CDR2 is YENEEA. V shed 0 bases and J shed 5 bases, with 12 bases lying between them.

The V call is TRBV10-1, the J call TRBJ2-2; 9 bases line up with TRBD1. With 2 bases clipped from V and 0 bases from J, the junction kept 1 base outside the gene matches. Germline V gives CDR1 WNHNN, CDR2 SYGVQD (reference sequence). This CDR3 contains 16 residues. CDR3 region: CASSETGGSNTGELFF. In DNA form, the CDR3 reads TGCGCCAGCAGTGAGACAGGGGGCTCGAACACCGGGGAGCTGTTTTTT.

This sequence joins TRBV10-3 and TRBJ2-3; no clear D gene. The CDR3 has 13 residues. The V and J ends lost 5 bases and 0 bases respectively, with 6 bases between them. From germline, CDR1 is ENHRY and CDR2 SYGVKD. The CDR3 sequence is CAISTQSTDTQYF. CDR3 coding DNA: TGTGCCATCAGTACACAGAGCACAGATACGCAGTATTTT.

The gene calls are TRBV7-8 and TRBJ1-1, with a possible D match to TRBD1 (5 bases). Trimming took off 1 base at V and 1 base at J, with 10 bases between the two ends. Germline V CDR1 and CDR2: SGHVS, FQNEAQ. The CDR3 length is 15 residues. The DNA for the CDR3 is TGTGCCAGCAGCTTAGAAAGTAGGGGGAACACTGAAGCTTTCTTT. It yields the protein CASSLESRGNTEAFF.

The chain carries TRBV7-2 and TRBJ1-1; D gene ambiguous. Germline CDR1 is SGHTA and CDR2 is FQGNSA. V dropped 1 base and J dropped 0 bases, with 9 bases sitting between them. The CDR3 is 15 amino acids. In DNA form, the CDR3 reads TGTGCCAGCAGCTTAGTAGGAGGGATGAACACTGAAGCTTTCTTT. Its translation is CASSLVGGMNTEAFF.

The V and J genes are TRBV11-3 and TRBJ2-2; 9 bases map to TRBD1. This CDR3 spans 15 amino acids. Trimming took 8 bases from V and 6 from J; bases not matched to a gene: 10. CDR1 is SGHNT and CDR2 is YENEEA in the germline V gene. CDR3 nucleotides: TGTGCCAGCGCATCCCTGACAGGGGGGGCCGGGGAGCTGTTTTTT. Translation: CASASLTGGAGELFF.

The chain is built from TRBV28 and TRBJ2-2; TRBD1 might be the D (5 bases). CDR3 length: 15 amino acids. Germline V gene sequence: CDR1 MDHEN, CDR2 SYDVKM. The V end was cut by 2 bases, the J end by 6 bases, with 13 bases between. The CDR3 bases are TGTGCCAGCAGTTTAAGGGGCCTCTCCGCCGGGGAGCTGTTTTTT. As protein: CASSLRGLSAGELFF.

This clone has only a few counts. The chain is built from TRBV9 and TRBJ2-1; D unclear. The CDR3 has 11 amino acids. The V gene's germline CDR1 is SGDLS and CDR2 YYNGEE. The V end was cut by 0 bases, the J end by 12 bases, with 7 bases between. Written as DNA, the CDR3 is TGTGCCAGCAGCGTAGATAGAGGGCAGTTCTTC. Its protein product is CASSVDRGQFF.

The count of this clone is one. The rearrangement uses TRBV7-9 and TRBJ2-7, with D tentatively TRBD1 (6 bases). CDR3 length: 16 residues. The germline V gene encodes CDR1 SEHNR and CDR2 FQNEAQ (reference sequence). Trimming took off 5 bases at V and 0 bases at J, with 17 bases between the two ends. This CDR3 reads CASSLSTGIYSYEQYF. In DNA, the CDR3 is TGTGCCAGCAGCCTTAGTACAGGGATTTACTCCTACGAGCAGTACTTC.

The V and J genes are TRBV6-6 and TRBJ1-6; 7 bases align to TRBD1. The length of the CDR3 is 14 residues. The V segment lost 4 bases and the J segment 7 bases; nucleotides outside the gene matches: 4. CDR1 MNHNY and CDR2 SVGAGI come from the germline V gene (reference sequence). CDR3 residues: CASSSQGENSPLHF. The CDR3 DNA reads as TGTGCCAGCAGTTCGCAGGGGGAGAATTCACCCCTCCACTTT.

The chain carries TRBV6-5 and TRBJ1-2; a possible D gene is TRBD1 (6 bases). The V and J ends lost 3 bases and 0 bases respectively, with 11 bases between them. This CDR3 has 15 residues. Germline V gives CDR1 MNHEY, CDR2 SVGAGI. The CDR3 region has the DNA TGTGCCAGCAGTTATGGGACAAAAACTAACTATGGCTACACCTTC. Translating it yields CASSYGTKTNYGYTF.

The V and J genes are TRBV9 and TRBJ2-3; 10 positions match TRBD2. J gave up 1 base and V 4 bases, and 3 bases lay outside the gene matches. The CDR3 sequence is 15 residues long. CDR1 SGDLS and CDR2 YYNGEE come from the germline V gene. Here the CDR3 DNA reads TGTGCCAGCAGCTCCGGGACTAGCGGCACAGATACGCAGTATTTT. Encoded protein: CASSSGTSGTDTQYF.

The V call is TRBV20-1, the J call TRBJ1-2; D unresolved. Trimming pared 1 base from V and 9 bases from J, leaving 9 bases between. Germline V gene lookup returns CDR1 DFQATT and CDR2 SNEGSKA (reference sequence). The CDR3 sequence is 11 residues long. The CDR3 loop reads CSARVAPSYTF. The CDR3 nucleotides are TGCAGTGCTAGAGTTGCCCCGAGCTACACCTTC.

CDR3 residues: CASSKDRGNQPQHF. The CDR3 nucleotides read TGTGCCAGCAGCAAAGACAGGGGCAATCAGCCCCAGCATTTT. V is TRBV9 and J is TRBJ1-5, with 7 bases aligning to TRBD1. The CDR3 is 14 residues long. The germline V gene encodes CDR1 SGDLS and CDR2 YYNGEE. The junction had 3 bases not matched to a gene; V was cut back by 4 bases and J by 2 bases.

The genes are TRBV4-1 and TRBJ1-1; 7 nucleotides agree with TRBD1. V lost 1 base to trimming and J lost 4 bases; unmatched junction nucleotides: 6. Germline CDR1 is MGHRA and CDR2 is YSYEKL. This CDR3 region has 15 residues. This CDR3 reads CASSQVGGQITEAFF. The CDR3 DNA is TGCGCCAGCAGCCAAGTAGGGGGCCAGATCACTGAAGCTTTCTTT.

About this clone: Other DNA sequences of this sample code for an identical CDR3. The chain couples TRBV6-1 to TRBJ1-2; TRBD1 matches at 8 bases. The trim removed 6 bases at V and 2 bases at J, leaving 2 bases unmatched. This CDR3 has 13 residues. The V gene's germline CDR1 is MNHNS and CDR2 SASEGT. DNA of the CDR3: TGTGCCAGCAGCCGGGACAGGAACTATGGCTACACCTTC. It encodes CASSRDRNYGYTF.

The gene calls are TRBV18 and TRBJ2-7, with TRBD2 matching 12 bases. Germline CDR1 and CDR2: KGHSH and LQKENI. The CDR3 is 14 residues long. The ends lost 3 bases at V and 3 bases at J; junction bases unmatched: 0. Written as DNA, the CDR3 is TGTGCCAGCTCACCGACTAGCGGGGGCTACGAGCAGTACTTC. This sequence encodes CASSPTSGGYEQYF.

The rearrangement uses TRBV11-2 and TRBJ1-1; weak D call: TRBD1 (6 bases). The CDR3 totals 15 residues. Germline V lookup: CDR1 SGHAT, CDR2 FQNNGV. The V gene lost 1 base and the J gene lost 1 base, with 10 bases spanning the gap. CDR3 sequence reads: CASSLGQERNTEAFF. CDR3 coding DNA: TGTGCCAGCAGCTTAGGACAGGAGAGGAACACTGAAGCTTTCTTT.

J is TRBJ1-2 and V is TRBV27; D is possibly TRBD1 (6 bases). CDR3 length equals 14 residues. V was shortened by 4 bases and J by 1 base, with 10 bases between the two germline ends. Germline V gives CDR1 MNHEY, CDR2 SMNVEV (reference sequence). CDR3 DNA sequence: TGTGCCAGCAGTTCCTACAGGGTTAACTATGGCTACACCTTC. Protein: CASSSYRVNYGYTF.

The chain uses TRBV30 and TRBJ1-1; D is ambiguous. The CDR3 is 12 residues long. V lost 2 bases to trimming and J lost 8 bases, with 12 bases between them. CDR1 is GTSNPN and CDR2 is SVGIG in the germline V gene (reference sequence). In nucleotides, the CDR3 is TGTGCCTGGAGTTCCTGGGGTAGCGAAGCTTTCTTT. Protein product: CAWSSWGSEAFF.

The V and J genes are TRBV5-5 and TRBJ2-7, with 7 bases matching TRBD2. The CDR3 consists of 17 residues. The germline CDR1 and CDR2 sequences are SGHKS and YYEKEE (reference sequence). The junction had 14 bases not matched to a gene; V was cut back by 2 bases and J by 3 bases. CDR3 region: CASSFGGGAGVRYEQYF. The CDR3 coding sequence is TGTGCCAGCAGCTTCGGGGGAGGGGCTGGTGTCCGCTACGAGCAGTACTTC. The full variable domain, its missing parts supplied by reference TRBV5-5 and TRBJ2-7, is DAGVTQSPTHLIKTRGQQVTLRCSPISGHKSVSWYQQVLGQGPQFIFQYYEKEERGRGNFPDRFSARQFPNYSSELNVNALLLGDSALYLCASSFGGGAGVRYEQYFGPGTRLTVT.